The present T cell receptor beta chain was sequenced within a study of PD-1 blockade in classical Hodgkin lymphoma. The study's findings and limits: TCR diversity in CD4+, not CD8+, cells rose significantly by C4D1.

Every patient was affected by relapse after autologous stem cell transplantation, while exposure to brentuximab vedotin was not uniform. In regard to this clone: The antigen remains unidentified.

Produced via immunoSEQ multiplex PCR; TCRdb's table is partial and in-frame only. The sample shows roughly 61,000 clones, approximately 90% of them seen only once. The TCR comes from a human donor with classical Hodgkin lymphoma. The material sequenced was peripheral blood mononuclear cells (PBMCs), taken before the second cycle of nivolumab.

The CDR3 sequence: CASSVETGVQYF. The CDR3 DNA reads TGTGCCAGCAGCGTAGAAACGGGCGTGCAGTACTTC. This chain connects TRBV9 to TRBJ2-7; D remains ambiguous. The CDR3 runs 12 residues. CDR1 SGDLS and CDR2 YYNGEE come from the germline V gene. V was cut by 0 bases and J by 9 bases, with 10 bases left in between.